The clone carrying this T cell receptor beta chain was detected a few times. Each diagnosis was determined on the basis of clinical symptoms, serum thyroxine, TRAb, thyroid ultrasound and orbital computed tomography. Amplifying from RNA transcripts, the study obtained TCR beta CDR3 regions. Second-round multiplex PCR came after first-round RT-PCR with HTBI primers. One entry per CDR3 protein results from TCRdb running MiXCR on the multiplex PCR reads. The sample includes 400,000 or so distinct CDR3 sequences, approximately 18% of them seen just once. This sample stems from a study of Graves' ophthalmopathy and Graves' hyperthyroidism. The specimen sequenced was peripheral blood. This receptor was obtained from an adult woman with stable Graves' hyperthyroidism.

In DNA form, the CDR3 reads TGTGCCAGCAGCCAAGACACAGCTAACTATAATTCACCCCTCCACTTT. Protein product: CASSQDTANYNSPLHF. V is TRBV4-2 and J is TRBJ1-6; the D is unclear. This CDR3 has 16 residues. V was shortened by 0 bases and J by 3 bases, with 9 bases between the two germline ends. From germline, CDR1 is LGHNA and CDR2 YNFKEQ.